One sample yielded the 23 T cell receptor beta chains listed below, sequenced in a study of T cell responses to AZD1222 COVID-19 vaccine (dated by TCRdb to the early 2020s). The library relied on the immunoSEQ multiplex PCR assay. This immuneACCESS table, as held by TCRdb, lists in-frame sequences with V and J called but not all clones. Of the missing ones, under half trace to an unresolved V gene in checked studies; the others have no known cause. Counted in this sample were 120,000 or so clones; roughly 90% of them appeared once. The top ten hold 2.8% of the sample. The time point label for this specimen denotes: baseline before first vaccination. The source was peripheral blood, collected on day 0 of AZD1222 vaccination. Receptors were obtained from an adult in good health.

The sample holds one count of this clone. The chain links TRBV30 to TRBJ2-1; 9 bases map to TRBD2. After removal of 2 bases from V and 4 bases from J, the junction contained 0 bases not matched to a gene. Looked up from germline, CDR1 is GTSNPN and CDR2 is SVGIG (reference sequence). The CDR3 totals 13 residues. The CDR3 loop reads CAWSLAGYNEQFF. Written as DNA, the CDR3 is TGTGCCTGGAGTCTAGCGGGGTACAATGAGCAGTTCTTC.

The rearrangement links TRBV27 to TRBJ1-5, with D unresolved. Trimming removed 4 bases at V and 3 bases at J, with 10 bases between. The germline CDR1 and CDR2 sequences are MNHEY and SMNVEV (reference sequence). This CDR3 is built from 14 residues. CDR3 coding DNA: TGTGCCAGCAGTTATTCGAGGGTCAATCAGCCCCAGCATTTT. Amino acid sequence: CASSYSRVNQPQHF.

The chain employs TRBV29-1 and TRBJ2-1; D remains ambiguous. Germline CDR1 is SQVTM and CDR2 is ANQGSEA. The CDR3 has 14 amino acids. Between the trimmed V and J ends, which lost 7 bases and 2 bases, there was a span of 15 bases. CDR3 sequence: CSAPGGPAYNEQFF. The CDR3 DNA sequence: TGCAGCGCCCCGGGCGGCCCTGCCTACAATGAGCAGTTCTTC.

The chain couples TRBV5-8 to TRBJ1-3; possible D gene TRBD1, 5 bases. The CDR3 extends over 13 amino acids. The ends were cut back, 0 bases at V and 8 bases at J, with 9 bases in the middle. The germline gives CDR1 SGHTS, CDR2 YDEGEE. The CDR3 bases are TGTGCCAGCAGCTTGGGACTGGGGGACACCATATATTTT. Protein sequence: CASSLGLGDTIYF. Full variable domain (missing parts from reference TRBV5-8 and TRBJ1-3): EAGVTQSPTHLIKTRGQQATLRCSPISGHTSVYWYQQALGLGLQFLLWYDEGEERNRGNFPPRFSGRQFPNYSSELNVNALELEDSALYLCASSLGLGDTIYFGEGSWLTVV.

A single count supports this clone. The chain links TRBV9 to TRBJ1-6; weak D call: TRBD1 (5 bases). Trimming removed 7 bases at V and 3 bases at J, with 11 bases between. The length of the CDR3 is 14 residues. The germline V gene has CDR1 SGDLS and CDR2 YYNGEE. CDR3 sequence: CASRGANYNSPLHF. The CDR3, as DNA: TGTGCCAGCCGCGGGGCCAACTATAATTCACCCCTCCACTTT.

The rearrangement uses TRBV5-1 and TRBJ2-5; tentative D call: TRBD2 (5 bases). V lost 0 bases and J 0 bases, leaving 15 bases between the germline ends. This CDR3 spans 17 amino acids. CDR1 SGHRS and CDR2 YFSETQ come from the germline V gene. The CDR3 DNA follows: TGCGCCAGCAGCTTGGGCTCGGGCGGCGGGTACCAAGAGACCCAGTACTTC. Translated: CASSLGSGGGYQETQYF. Full variable domain (missing parts from reference TRBV5-1 and TRBJ2-5): KAGVTQTPRYLIKTRGQQVTLSCSPISGHRSVSWYQQTPGQGLQFLFEYFSETQRNKGNFPGRFSGRQFSNSRSEMNVSTLELGDSALYLCASSLGSGGGYQETQYFGPGTRLLVL.

This chain connects TRBV2 to TRBJ2-7; no reliable D call. Looked up from germline, CDR1 is SNHLY and CDR2 is FYNNEI. Trimming left V 3 bases short and J 2 bases short, with 11 bases between. CDR3 size: 14 residues. CDR3 coding DNA: TGTGCCAGCAGTGACGTCAACGGGCCCTACGAGCAGTACTTC. It is translated as CASSDVNGPYEQYF.

This clone was counted between two and nine times. The same CDR3 arises from other DNA sequences in this sample as well. The J gene is TRBJ2-7, the V gene TRBV27; D is unresolved. CDR1 is MNHEY, CDR2 SMNVEV, per germline (reference sequence). This CDR3 is 11 amino acids long. The germline V and J ends were trimmed by 2 bases and 5 bases, with 4 bases remaining between them. DNA of the CDR3: TGTGCCAGCAGTTTAGGCCACGAGCAGTACTTC. Residues: CASSLGHEQYF.

The chain uses TRBV5-1 and TRBJ2-7; 14 positions match TRBD2. Trimming removed 4 bases from V and 2 bases from J; junction bases left unmatched: 11. Germline values: CDR1 SGHRS, CDR2 YFSETQ. The CDR3 consists of 18 residues. The CDR3: CASSPWGLAGAPAYEQYF. CDR3 sequence (DNA): TGCGCCAGCAGCCCTTGGGGACTAGCGGGAGCACCTGCCTACGAGCAGTACTTC.

The CDR3 bases are TGTGCCAGCAGCACCCGGTGGGAAGAGACCCAGTACTTC. Translation: CASSTRWEETQYF. The chain combines TRBV7-2 with TRBJ2-5; unclear D gene. Germline V CDR1 and CDR2: SGHTA, FQGNSA. The CDR3 has 13 amino acids. Trimming pared 5 bases from V and 3 bases from J, leaving 10 bases between.

The table lists this clone with a count of one. The rearrangement uses TRBV5-4 and TRBJ1-2, with 8 bases lining up with TRBD1. The CDR3 sequence is 16 residues long. Germline loops: CDR1 SGHNT, CDR2 YYREEE (reference sequence). V lost 3 bases and J lost 1; bases outside the gene matches: 8. CDR3 amino acids: CASSSSWTGINYGYTF. The CDR3 bases are TGTGCCAGCAGCTCCTCCTGGACAGGGATTAACTATGGCTACACCTTC.

For the CDR3, the DNA is TGTGCCAGCAGGGGAACAAGTTCGAACACTGAAGCTTTCTTT. It translates to CASRGTSSNTEAFF. V gene TRBV28 combines with J gene TRBJ1-1, with D unresolved. Trimming took 6 bases from V and 1 from J, leaving 12 bases between them. Germline V lookup: CDR1 MDHEN, CDR2 SYDVKM. CDR3 length: 14 amino acids. The full variable domain, in which reference TRBV28 and TRBJ1-1 provide the parts outside the CDR3, is DVKVTQSSRYLVKRTGEKVFLECVQDMDHENMFWYRQDPGLGLRLIYFSYDVKMKEKGDIPEGYSVSREKKERFSLILESASTNQTSMYLCASRGTSSNTEAFFGQGTRLTVV.

This clone was detected a few times. The chain is built from TRBV2 and TRBJ2-1; TRBD2 matches at 11 bases. V was clipped by 3 bases and J by 8 bases; unmatched bases: 6. The germline V gene has CDR1 SNHLY and CDR2 FYNNEI. The CDR3 runs to 15 residues. The CDR3 sequence: CASSDSGRAVDEQFF. Here the CDR3 DNA reads TGTGCCAGCAGTGATAGCGGGAGGGCCGTGGATGAGCAGTTCTTC.

This chain uses TRBV30 with TRBJ2-2; 11 bases match TRBD2. CDR1 is GTSNPN and CDR2 is SVGIG in the germline V gene (reference sequence). The CDR3 sequence is 15 residues long. Trimming took 2 bases from V and 6 from J; bases not matched to a gene: 5. CDR3 nucleotides: TGTGCCTGGAGTCAACTAGCGGGAGTGTCCGGGGAGCTGTTTTTT. This encodes CAWSQLAGVSGELFF. The full variable domain, rest sourced from reference TRBV30 and TRBJ2-2, is SQTIHQWPATLVQPVGSPLSLECTVEGTSNPNLYWYRQAAGRGLQLLFYSVGIGQISSEVPQNLSASRPQDRQFILSSKKLLLSDSGFYLCAWSQLAGVSGELFFGEGSRLTVL.

The J gene is TRBJ2-1, the V gene TRBV7-9; 11 bases are shared with TRBD2. Germline loops: CDR1 SEHNR, CDR2 FQNEAQ (reference sequence). The CDR3 is made up of 16 amino acids. The J segment lost 9 bases and the V segment lost 4 bases, leaving 11 bases of the junction unmatched. CDR3 region: CASSYILAGVGGEQFF. The CDR3, as DNA: TGTGCCAGCAGCTACATACTAGCGGGAGTGGGGGGTGAGCAGTTCTTC.

The rearrangement joins TRBV25-1 to TRBJ2-7, with TRBD2 as a possible D gene (5 bases). V was trimmed by 6 bases and J by 3 bases, leaving 18 bases between them. This CDR3 comprises 15 residues. Germline CDR1 and CDR2: MGHDK and SYGVNS. The CDR3 DNA reads TGTGCCAGCAGCCGACCGGGGTCTCCGGGCTACGAGCAGTACTTC. Translating gives CASSRPGSPGYEQYF.

The table lists this clone with a count of one. The V call is TRBV19, the J call TRBJ2-7, with 9 bases matching TRBD1. CDR1 LNHDA and CDR2 SQIVND come from the germline V gene (reference sequence). This CDR3 contains 14 residues. V gave up 5 bases and J gave up 5 bases; unmatched junction bases: 7. CDR3 sequence: CASSLTGGMNEQYF. In DNA form, the CDR3 reads TGTGCCAGTAGTCTCACAGGGGGCATGAACGAGCAGTACTTC. Drawing the rest from reference TRBV19 and TRBJ2-7, the complete variable domain is DGGITQSPKYLFRKEGQNVTLSCEQNLNHDAMYWYRQDPGQGLRLIYYSQIVNDFQKGDIAEGYSVSREKKESFPLTVTSAQKNPTAFYLCASSLTGGMNEQYFGPGTRLTVT.

V is TRBV27 and J is TRBJ1-2; D unclear. Deletions cut 6 bases from V and 4 bases from J, with 12 bases between. In germline, CDR1 is MNHEY, CDR2 SMNVEV (reference sequence). This CDR3 is 13 amino acids long. For the CDR3, the DNA is TGTGCCAGCAGCCCAAGCGGGGTCTATGGCTACACCTTC. This codes for CASSPSGVYGYTF.

The chain uses TRBV5-1 and TRBJ2-3, with TRBD2 matching over 11 bases. The V gene's germline CDR1 is SGHRS and CDR2 YFSETQ. The junction had 9 bases not matched to a gene; V was cut back by 1 base and J by 2 bases. The length of the CDR3 is 18 residues. The CDR3 coding sequence is TGCGCCAGCAGCTTGAGGGCCCTAGCGGGAGGTCTCACAGATACGCAGTATTTT. Its protein is CASSLRALAGGLTDTQYF. The whole variable domain, remainder taken from reference TRBV5-1 and TRBJ2-3, is KAGVTQTPRYLIKTRGQQVTLSCSPISGHRSVSWYQQTPGQGLQFLFEYFSETQRNKGNFPGRFSGRQFSNSRSEMNVSTLELGDSALYLCASSLRALAGGLTDTQYFGPGTRLTVL.

This chain links TRBV5-1 with TRBJ2-5, with 8 bases lining up with TRBD2. Germline V lookup: CDR1 SGHRS, CDR2 YFSETQ. V lost 4 bases, J lost 0 bases, and 5 bases stayed unmatched. CDR3 size: 15 residues. The CDR3 loop is CASSQIAGHQETQYF. The CDR3 DNA follows: TGCGCCAGCAGCCAGATAGCGGGGCACCAAGAGACCCAGTACTTC.

Written as DNA, the CDR3 is TGTGCCACCCGACCCCTCGGACGGAAACATGGCTACACCTTC. It translates to CATRPLGRKHGYTF. This rearrangement joins TRBV14 to TRBJ1-2; no clear D. The CDR3 runs 14 residues. The V end lost 10 bases, the J end lost 6 bases, and 21 bases lay between the germline ends. Germline V gene sequence: CDR1 SGHDN, CDR2 FVKESK.

This clone has just one count. The chain combines TRBV10-3 with TRBJ2-3; D gene ambiguous. There are 13 residues in the CDR3. Trimming pared 5 bases from V and 2 bases from J, leaving 8 bases between. CDR1 and CDR2 from the germline V gene are ENHRY and SYGVKD. The CDR3 sequence is CAISQRNTDTQYF. The CDR3 DNA follows: TGTGCCATCAGTCAGCGAAACACAGATACGCAGTATTTT.

V is TRBV5-1 and J is TRBJ1-2, with a weak D call TRBD1 (5 bases). The V end lost 5 bases, the J end lost 0 bases, and 11 bases lay between the germline ends. Germline CDR1 and CDR2: SGHRS and YFSETQ. This CDR3 spans 14 amino acids. Here the CDR3 reads CASRISQANYGYTF. In DNA form, the CDR3 reads TGCGCCAGCAGGATTTCACAGGCTAACTATGGCTACACCTTC.